This passage covers 32 T cell receptor beta chains from one sample sequenced in a study of long-term antiretroviral therapy in people with HIV. Assay version v3.0 of immunoSEQ was used, and it was run at survey level. The repertoire was sequenced with immunoSEQ multiplex PCR; TCRdb's copy has only in-frame clones and lacks some. The table shows 27,000 or so clones, with around four fifths occurring only once. The sample in question was unsorted PBMCs, obtained 2.9 years after starting antiretroviral therapy. The receptors come from a man in his forties or fifties with HIV.

The V call is TRBV7-9, the J call TRBJ1-2; D is undetermined. The germline V gene has CDR1 SEHNR and CDR2 FQNEAQ (reference sequence). The V gene lost 0 bases and the J gene lost 9 bases, with 11 bases spanning the gap. The length of the CDR3 is 13 residues. CDR3 protein: CASSLADPGRYTF. CDR3 nucleotide sequence: TGTGCCAGCAGCTTAGCGGACCCAGGACGCTACACCTTC.

CDR3 coding DNA: TGTGCCAGCAGCTCGGGATGGACCCAGTACTTC. Amino acid sequence: CASSSGWTQYF. V gene TRBV11-2 combines with J gene TRBJ2-5, with D tentatively TRBD2 (5 bases). Germline values: CDR1 SGHAT, CDR2 FQNNGV. V was clipped by 4 bases and J by 7 bases, with 7 bases between them. This CDR3 has 11 amino acids.

This chain joins TRBV4-1 and TRBJ2-7; TRBD1 might be the D (6 bases). CDR1 MGHRA and CDR2 YSYEKL come from the germline V gene. V was pared by 0 bases and J by 4 bases, with 16 bases between. The length of the CDR3 is 16 residues. The chain's CDR3 is CASSQDPGQGAYEQYF. CDR3 nucleotide sequence: TGCGCCAGCAGCCAAGATCCGGGACAAGGGGCTTACGAGCAGTACTTC.

The CDR3: CSVAPGTRGEQYF. CDR3 DNA: TGCAGCGTTGCCCCCGGGACTAGGGGGGAGCAGTACTTC. The chain joins TRBV29-1 to TRBJ2-7; TRBD2 matches at 8 bases. There are 13 residues in the CDR3. Germline V gives CDR1 SQVTM, CDR2 ANQGSEA. V was pared by 4 bases and J by 7 bases, with 9 bases of the junction left unmatched.

The chain carries TRBV6-5 and TRBJ1-1; TRBD1 is a possible D gene (6 bases). The CDR3 length is 14 residues. Trimming pared 7 bases from V and 0 bases from J, leaving 12 bases between. The germline CDR1 and CDR2 sequences are MNHEY and SVGAGI. The CDR3 sequence: CASTPDSMNTEAFF. In DNA, the CDR3 is TGTGCCAGCACCCCGGACAGCATGAACACTGAAGCTTTCTTT.

This clone was recorded once. The chain employs TRBV6-4 and TRBJ2-1; D possibly corresponds to TRBD2 (6 bases). The CDR3 spans 15 residues. The germline gives CDR1 MRHNA, CDR2 SNTAGT. V lost 2 bases and J lost 4, with 12 bases in between. The DNA for the CDR3 is TGTGCCAGCAGTGACGACGCGGGGCCTTACAATGAGCAGTTCTTC. Protein product: CASSDDAGPYNEQFF.

CDR3 residues: CASSADRQRYNEQFF. CDR3 DNA sequence: TGTGCCAGCAGTGCAGACAGGCAGCGCTACAATGAGCAGTTCTTC. The chain couples TRBV6-5 to TRBJ2-1; D is possibly TRBD1 (6 bases). V lost 5 bases and J lost 3, with 14 bases in between. The CDR3 is made up of 15 amino acids. The germline V gene encodes CDR1 MNHEY and CDR2 SVGAGI.

The V gene is TRBV6-5, the J gene TRBJ1-6; D unclear. Germline values: CDR1 MNHEY, CDR2 SVGAGI. This CDR3 has 14 amino acids. Trimming shortened V by 7 bases and J by 4 bases, and 11 bases separated the two germline ends. The CDR3 DNA follows: TGTGCCAGCACCGGAGAGTTTTATAATTCACCCCTCCACTTT. Translation: CASTGEFYNSPLHF.

The rearrangement links TRBV19 to TRBJ1-1; D may be TRBD1 (5 bases). CDR1 LNHDA and CDR2 SQIVND come from the germline V gene (reference sequence). V was clipped by 1 base and J by 0 bases, with 9 bases between them. This CDR3 contains 15 residues. The CDR3 protein is CASSIGGLMNTEAFF. In DNA form, the CDR3 reads TGTGCCAGTAGTATAGGGGGCCTCATGAACACTGAAGCTTTCTTT.

V usage is TRBV5-5 and J usage is TRBJ1-5, with 7 bases that match TRBD1. Losses at the gene ends were 4 bases for V and 2 bases for J; bases not matched to a gene: 9. The CDR3 totals 16 residues. Germline loops: CDR1 SGHKS, CDR2 YYEKEE (reference sequence). CDR3 sequence: CASSERQGGRNQPQHF. The CDR3 DNA follows: TGTGCCAGCAGCGAGAGACAGGGTGGCCGCAATCAGCCCCAGCATTTT. The entire variable domain, with the rest obtained from reference TRBV5-5 and TRBJ1-5, is as follows: DAGVTQSPTHLIKTRGQQVTLRCSPISGHKSVSWYQQVLGQGPQFIFQYYEKEERGRGNFPDRFSARQFPNYSSELNVNALLLGDSALYLCASSERQGGRNQPQHFGDGTRLSIL.

This chain joins TRBV30 and TRBJ1-6; TRBD1 is a possible D gene (5 bases). This CDR3 has 15 residues. Trimming took 4 bases from V and 7 from J, leaving 17 bases between them. Germline V CDR1 and CDR2: GTSNPN, SVGIG (reference sequence). The chain's CDR3 is CAWTTPGPLNSPLHF. In DNA, the CDR3 is TGTGCCTGGACTACCCCGGGACCGTTAAATTCACCCCTCCACTTT.

DNA for the CDR3: TGTGCCAGCAGTCCCCAAGAGACCCAGTACTTC. Translated, it gives CASSPQETQYF. The V and J genes are TRBV25-1 and TRBJ2-5, with D unresolved. V was trimmed by 5 bases and J by 1 base, leaving 2 bases between them. The CDR3 totals 11 residues. CDR1 is MGHDK, CDR2 SYGVNS, per germline.

This clone occurred once. The chain carries TRBV5-1 and TRBJ1-1, with TRBD1 as a possible D gene (6 bases). The V and J ends lost 4 bases and 1 base respectively, with 14 bases between them. In germline, CDR1 is SGHRS, CDR2 YFSETQ. This CDR3 comprises 15 residues. CDR3 loop: CASSPGHLKNTEAFF. In DNA form, the CDR3 reads TGCGCCAGCAGCCCGGGACACCTAAAGAACACTGAAGCTTTCTTT.

The chain uses TRBV10-3 and TRBJ2-5; maybe TRBD2 (5 bases). Germline CDR1 is ENHRY and CDR2 is SYGVKD. The CDR3 is 13 amino acids. Trimming pared 4 bases from V and 5 bases from J, leaving 11 bases between. CDR3 sequence: CAISAEGEETQYF. The DNA of the CDR3 is TGTGCCATCAGTGCAGAGGGAGAGGAGACCCAGTACTTC.

The rearrangement uses TRBV28 and TRBJ2-7; D is undetermined. Germline-derived CDR1 and CDR2 are MDHEN and SYDVKM. The V gene lost 5 bases and the J gene lost 0 bases, with 14 bases spanning the gap. The CDR3 loop spans 15 amino acids. As DNA, the CDR3 is TGTGCCAGCAGTACAGACATTAACTACTCCTACGAGCAGTACTTC. Its translation: CASSTDINYSYEQYF. Looking up the rest from reference TRBV28 and TRBJ2-7 gives the full variable domain: DVKVTQSSRYLVKRTGEKVFLECVQDMDHENMFWYRQDPGLGLRLIYFSYDVKMKEKGDIPEGYSVSREKKERFSLILESASTNQTSMYLCASSTDINYSYEQYFGPGTRLTVT.

This chain connects TRBV7-2 to TRBJ1-6, with D uncertain. Trimming stripped 3 bases from V and 7 bases from J, with 10 bases between. Germline V lookup: CDR1 SGHTA, CDR2 FQGNSA. The CDR3 is 14 residues long. In DNA, the CDR3 is TGTGCCAGCAGCTTTTCCGGCGGCAATTCACCCCTCCACTTT. Amino acids: CASSFSGGNSPLHF.

The chain employs TRBV10-3 and TRBJ2-5, with TRBD1 as a possible D gene (5 bases). Per germline, CDR1 ENHRY and CDR2 SYGVKD. Between the trimmed V and J ends, which lost 3 bases and 5 bases, there was a span of 10 bases. This CDR3 spans 13 amino acids. The CDR3 is CAISDGAGETQYF. In DNA, the CDR3 is TGTGCCATCAGTGATGGGGCAGGGGAGACCCAGTACTTC.

V usage is TRBV6-5 and J usage is TRBJ2-7; 7 positions agree with TRBD1. The CDR3 spans 11 residues. Germline assignment: CDR1 MNHEY and CDR2 SVGAGI. The ends lost 8 bases at V and 3 bases at J; junction bases unmatched: 1. The CDR3 DNA follows: TGTGCCAGCGGGGACAGCTACGAGCAGTACTTC. This gives the protein CASGDSYEQYF.

The chain links TRBV7-2 to TRBJ1-6, with D perhaps TRBD1 (6 bases). The length of the CDR3 is 14 residues. Deletions cut 3 bases from V and 6 bases from J, with 9 bases between. Looked up from germline, CDR1 is SGHTA and CDR2 is FQGNSA. CDR3 sequence (DNA): TGTGCCAGCAGCTTCACAGGGATTAATTCACCCCTCCACTTT. This encodes CASSFTGINSPLHF.

The chain has TRBV11-3 and TRBJ2-2; TRBD2 matches 9 bases. The trim removed 4 bases at V and 8 bases at J, leaving 11 bases unmatched. The CDR3 runs 16 residues. CDR1 is SGHNT and CDR2 is YENEEA in the germline V gene. The CDR3 DNA follows: TGTGCCAGCAGCTCCAGGACTAGCGTCGGGTTAGGGGAGCTGTTTTTT. Amino acids: CASSSRTSVGLGELFF.

The chain couples TRBV5-1 to TRBJ1-6; 7 bases align to TRBD1. CDR3 length equals 13 residues. V lost 4 bases and J lost 10; bases outside the gene matches: 5. Germline-derived CDR1 and CDR2 are SGHRS and YFSETQ. The chain's CDR3 is CASSATGRSPLHF. CDR3 nucleotide sequence: TGCGCCAGCAGCGCGACAGGGAGATCACCCCTCCACTTT.

This clone was counted only a few times. V and J are TRBV28 and TRBJ1-2, with D possibly TRBD1 on 6 matching bases. CDR3 length: 14 residues. V was shortened by 5 bases and J by 6 bases, with 16 bases between the two germline ends. Germline CDR1 MDHEN, CDR2 SYDVKM. The CDR3 DNA reads TGTGCCAGCAGTCCCATGTTGGGGGGCCATGGCTACACCTTC. Translation gives CASSPMLGGHGYTF.

This clone showed up just once. V usage is TRBV29-1 and J usage is TRBJ2-5; 7 nucleotides line up with TRBD2. CDR3 length: 14 amino acids. The germline V gene has CDR1 SQVTM and CDR2 ANQGSEA. The ends lost 3 bases at V and 4 bases at J; junction bases unmatched: 8. As DNA, the CDR3 is TGCAGCGTTGATGGGAAGCGGGAAAGAGAGACCCAGTACTTC. Its protein is CSVDGKRERETQYF. The full variable domain, in which reference TRBV29-1 and TRBJ2-5 provide the parts outside the CDR3, is SAVISQKPSRDICQRGTSLTIQCQVDSQVTMMFWYRQQPGQSLTLIATANQGSEATYESGFVIDKFPISRPNLTFSTLTVSNMSPEDSSIYLCSVDGKRERETQYFGPGTRLLVL.

This chain connects TRBV4-1 to TRBJ1-5; D remains unclear. Between the trimmed V and J ends, which lost 1 base and 0 bases, there was a span of 1 base. The CDR3 extends over 13 amino acids. The germline gives CDR1 MGHRA, CDR2 YSYEKL. CDR3 sequence: CASSQASNQPQHF. The CDR3 nucleotides read TGCGCCAGCAGCCAAGCTAGCAATCAGCCCCAGCATTTT.

V gene TRBV19 combines with J gene TRBJ2-7; a weak D match, TRBD1 (6 bases). The CDR3 runs to 14 residues. V was pared by 5 bases and J by 4 bases, with 15 bases between. Germline V CDR1 and CDR2: LNHDA, SQIVND (reference sequence). CDR3 protein: CASSPWTAGYEQYF. CDR3 DNA sequence: TGTGCCAGTAGTCCTTGGACAGCCGGGTACGAGCAGTACTTC.

This chain uses TRBV10-1 with TRBJ2-7; no clear D gene. V gave up 3 bases and J gave up 0 bases, with 6 bases separating them. CDR1 is WNHNN, CDR2 SYGVQD, per germline (reference sequence). This CDR3 is built from 13 residues. CDR3 DNA: TGCGCCAGCAGTGACTGCCCCTCCTACGAGCAGTACTTC. Protein sequence: CASSDCPSYEQYF.

The chain is built from TRBV5-1 and TRBJ1-1, with TRBD1 identical over 7 bases. The germline V gene has CDR1 SGHRS and CDR2 YFSETQ. The V and J ends lost 1 base and 1 base, in that order; junction bases with no gene match: 7. The CDR3 loop spans 16 amino acids. CDR3 region: CASSLSIRTGNTEAFF. The CDR3 DNA reads TGCGCCAGCAGCTTGAGTATTAGGACAGGGAACACTGAAGCTTTCTTT. The entire variable domain, with the rest obtained from reference TRBV5-1 and TRBJ1-1, is as follows: KAGVTQTPRYLIKTRGQQVTLSCSPISGHRSVSWYQQTPGQGLQFLFEYFSETQRNKGNFPGRFSGRQFSNSRSEMNVSTLELGDSALYLCASSLSIRTGNTEAFFGQGTRLTVV.

The rearrangement joins TRBV5-6 to TRBJ2-3; 11 bases are a match to TRBD2. Per germline, CDR1 SGHDT and CDR2 YYEEEE. The CDR3 has 17 residues. V lost 5 bases to trimming and J lost 5 bases; unmatched junction nucleotides: 13. CDR3 coding DNA: TGTGCCAGCAGGTTCCTTACCGGGACTAGCGGAGGAGATACGCAGTATTTT. Translated, it gives CASRFLTGTSGGDTQYF.

The chain has TRBV19 and TRBJ1-3; D is unresolved. Germline loops: CDR1 LNHDA, CDR2 SQIVND (reference sequence). The CDR3 has 14 residues. Trimming left V 9 bases short and J 0 bases short, with 12 bases between. CDR3 DNA: TGTGCCAGCCTAAGGCCAGACTCTGGAAACACCATATATTTT. Translated: CASLRPDSGNTIYF.

This clone was recorded a few times. The chain uses TRBV6-5 and TRBJ1-6; D call uncertain. Trimming removed 2 bases at V and 8 bases at J, with 10 bases between. The CDR3 loop spans 14 amino acids. Germline values: CDR1 MNHEY, CDR2 SVGAGI. CDR3 residues: CASSYMAGYSPLHF. DNA of the CDR3: TGTGCCAGCAGTTACATGGCAGGTTATTCACCCCTCCACTTT.

The chain has TRBV29-1 and TRBJ1-5, with a possible D match to TRBD1 (5 bases). CDR1 and CDR2 (germline): SQVTM, ANQGSEA. The CDR3 extends over 13 amino acids. V was cut by 4 bases and J by 7 bases, with 14 bases left in between. The CDR3 is CSVGGGVGQPQHF. The DNA for the CDR3 is TGCAGCGTTGGGGGGGGAGTTGGCCAGCCCCAGCATTTT.

There are a few counts of this clone. V gene TRBV11-2 combines with J gene TRBJ1-6; a weak D match, TRBD1 (5 bases). The CDR3 contains 16 residues. Trimming cost V 3 bases and J 5 bases, with 14 bases left between them. Per the germline V gene, CDR1 is SGHAT and CDR2 is FQNNGV. The CDR3 region has the DNA TGTGCCAGCAGCTTTTCTCGCCCGGACAATAATTCACCCCTCCACTTT. It translates to CASSFSRPDNNSPLHF.